This TCR beta chain was documented in a study of blood T cell repertoires in COVID-19. Study at large: COVID-19 samples collected from the United States, Italy and Spain covered acute and convalescent phases. PBMCs, B-cell-depleted T cells, or T cells were the source of the cDNA or gDNA that made up the material.

As handled by the study authors: Scientists estimated how many nucleated cells there were by amplifying reference gene primers. TCRdb keeps only in-frame clones here, not all; method: immunoSEQ multiplex PCR. That table gives V, J and clone size, and the DNA gave D and trimming. The data hold some 260,000 clones, with around 90% observed a single time. Trimming pared 4 bases from V and 5 bases from J, leaving 14 bases between. The length of the CDR3 is 14 residues. Germline V gene lookup returns CDR1 SGHVS and CDR2 FQNEAQ. Sequences were obtained from peripheral blood. The sequence was obtained from a woman in her twenties or thirties with acute or convalescent COVID-19. This chain uses TRBV7-8 with TRBJ1-2; perhaps TRBD1 as D (5 bases). The CDR3 sequence is CASSYGTGGYGYTF. The CDR3 DNA reads as TGTGCCAGCAGCTACGGGACCGGGGGGTATGGCTACACCTTC.